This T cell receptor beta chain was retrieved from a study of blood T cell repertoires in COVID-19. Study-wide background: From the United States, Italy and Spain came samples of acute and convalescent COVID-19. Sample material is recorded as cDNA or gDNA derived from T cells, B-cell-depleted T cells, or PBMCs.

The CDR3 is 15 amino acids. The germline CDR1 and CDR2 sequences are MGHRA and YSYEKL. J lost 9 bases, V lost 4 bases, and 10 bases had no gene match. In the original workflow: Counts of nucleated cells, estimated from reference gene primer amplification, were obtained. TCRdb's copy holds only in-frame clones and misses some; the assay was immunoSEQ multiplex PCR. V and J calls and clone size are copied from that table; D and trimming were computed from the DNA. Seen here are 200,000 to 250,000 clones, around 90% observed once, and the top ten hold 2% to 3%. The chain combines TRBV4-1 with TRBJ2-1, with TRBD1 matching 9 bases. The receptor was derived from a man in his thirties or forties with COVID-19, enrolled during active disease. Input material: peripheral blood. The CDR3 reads CASSPRPGQGIEQFF. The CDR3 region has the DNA TGCGCCAGCAGCCCTCGACCGGGACAGGGTATTGAGCAGTTCTTC.